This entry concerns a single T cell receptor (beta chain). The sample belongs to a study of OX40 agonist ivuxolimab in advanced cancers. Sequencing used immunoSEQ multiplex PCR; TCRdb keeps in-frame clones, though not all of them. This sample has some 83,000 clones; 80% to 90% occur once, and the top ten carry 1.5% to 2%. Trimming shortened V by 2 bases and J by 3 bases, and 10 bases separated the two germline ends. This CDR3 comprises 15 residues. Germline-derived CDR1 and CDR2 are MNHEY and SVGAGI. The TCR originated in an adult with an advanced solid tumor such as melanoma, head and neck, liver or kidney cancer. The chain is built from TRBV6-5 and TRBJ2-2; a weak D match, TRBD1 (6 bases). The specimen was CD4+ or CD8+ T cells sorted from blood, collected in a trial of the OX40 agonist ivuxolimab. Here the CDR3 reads CASSYQGPDTGELFF. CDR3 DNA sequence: TGTGCCAGCAGTTACCAGGGGCCGGACACCGGGGAGCTGTTTTTT.